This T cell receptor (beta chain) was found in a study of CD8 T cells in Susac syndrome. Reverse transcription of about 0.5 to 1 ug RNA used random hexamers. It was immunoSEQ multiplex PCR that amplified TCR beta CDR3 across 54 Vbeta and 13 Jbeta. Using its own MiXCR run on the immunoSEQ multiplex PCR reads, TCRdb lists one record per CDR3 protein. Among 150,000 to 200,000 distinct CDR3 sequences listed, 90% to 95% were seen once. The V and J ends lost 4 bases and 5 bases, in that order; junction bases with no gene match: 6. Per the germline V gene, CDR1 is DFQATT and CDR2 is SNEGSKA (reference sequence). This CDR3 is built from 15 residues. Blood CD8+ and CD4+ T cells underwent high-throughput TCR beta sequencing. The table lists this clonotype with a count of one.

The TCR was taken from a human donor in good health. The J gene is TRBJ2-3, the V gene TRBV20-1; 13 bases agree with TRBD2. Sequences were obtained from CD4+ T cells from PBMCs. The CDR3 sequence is CSANPTSGGRDTQYF. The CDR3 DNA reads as TGCAGTGCTAACCCGACTAGCGGGGGGAGAGATACGCAGTATTTT.